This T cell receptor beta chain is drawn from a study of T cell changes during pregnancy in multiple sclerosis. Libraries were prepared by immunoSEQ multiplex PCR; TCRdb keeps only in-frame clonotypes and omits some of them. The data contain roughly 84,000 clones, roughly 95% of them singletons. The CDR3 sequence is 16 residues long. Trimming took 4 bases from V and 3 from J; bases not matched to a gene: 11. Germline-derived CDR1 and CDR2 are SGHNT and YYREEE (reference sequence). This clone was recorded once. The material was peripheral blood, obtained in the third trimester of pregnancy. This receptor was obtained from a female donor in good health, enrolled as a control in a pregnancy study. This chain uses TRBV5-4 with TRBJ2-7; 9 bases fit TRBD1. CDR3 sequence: CASSLFGEGQGYEQYF. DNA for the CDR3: TGTGCCAGCAGCCTTTTTGGTGAGGGACAGGGCTACGAGCAGTACTTC.